The present TCR beta chain was sequenced within a study of T cell responses to AZD1222 COVID-19 vaccine. Points from the study as a whole: Among vaccine-associated CD4 TCRs, coverage spanned spike, with dominance at 160-218 and 743-854. Clonal diversity may have been underestimated, and the donors were mostly white British, with more females than males.

Germline CDR1 and CDR2: MNHNS and SASEGT. J lost 2 bases, V lost 4 bases, and 3 bases had no gene match. The CDR3 runs 16 residues. Comments on this clone: The antigen is undetermined.

The assay was immunoSEQ multiplex PCR, and TCRdb's table has in-frame clones only and misses some. The sample records under 150,000 clones, roughly 92% being singletons. The origin of this receptor is an adult who received the AZD1222 COVID-19 vaccine. This sequence joins TRBV6-1 and TRBJ1-3; 12 nucleotides line up with TRBD1. The source material was peripheral blood, sampled 28 days after the second AZD1222 dose. CDR3 amino acids: CASSVGTGGAGNTIYF. The CDR3 DNA follows: TGTGCCAGCAGTGTCGGGACAGGGGGCGCTGGAAACACCATATATTTT.